This T cell receptor beta chain was profiled in a study of blood T cell repertoires in COVID-19. Study background: The analysed material was cDNA or gDNA that came from T cells, B-cell-depleted T cells, or PBMCs.

Germline V gene lookup returns CDR1 ENHRY and CDR2 SYGVKD. The germline V and J ends were trimmed by 3 bases and 2 bases, with 7 bases remaining between them. This CDR3 is 14 amino acids long. Clones were sequenced by immunoSEQ multiplex PCR, and TCRdb holds only the in-frame ones, with some missing. Among roughly 25,000 clones, 80% to 95% were seen once, and the ten largest hold 2.5% to 3%. Material for sequencing was peripheral blood. The sequence derives from a human donor in a cohort sampled during active COVID-19. The V call is TRBV10-3, the J call TRBJ2-2; D not resolved. Here the CDR3 reads CAISEAGNTGELFF. In DNA form, the CDR3 reads TGTGCCATCAGTGAAGCAGGTAACACCGGGGAGCTGTTTTTT.